Shown below are 10 T cell receptor beta chains from a single sample sequenced in a study of graft-versus-host responses after intestinal transplantation. No cognate antigen is known for these TCRs. Data came from immunoSEQ multiplex PCR; TCRdb stores just in-frame clones and leaves some out. The repertoire includes about 59,000 clones, around 93% of them detected once, and 0.38% sits in the top ten. The source material was unstimulated CD4+ T cells sorted from spleen or lymph node cells, sampled before transplant. These receptors originate from a human donor who was the organ donor for an intestinal transplant.

This clone appeared a single time. An end of the junction does not agree with germline; a read error may underlie this. The chain joins TRBV7-2 to TRBJ2-7; the D gene is possibly TRBD2 (8 bases). This CDR3 comprises 14 residues. Germline loops: CDR1 SGHTA, CDR2 FQGNSA. CDR3 residues: CASSIAGQLYEQYF. In DNA, the CDR3 is TGTGCCAGCAGCATAGCGGGACAGCTCTACGAGCAGTACTTC.

This clone occurred once. The J gene is TRBJ2-7, the V gene TRBV7-2, with 7 bases matching TRBD1. CDR3 length equals 17 residues. Germline V CDR1 and CDR2: SGHTA, FQGNSA. The V and J ends lost 1 base and 2 bases, in that order; junction bases with no gene match: 11. This CDR3 is CASSLGTAPGQTYEQYF. CDR3 in DNA: TGTGCCAGCAGCTTAGGTACAGCCCCGGGACAGACCTACGAGCAGTACTTC.

The chain links TRBV4-3 to TRBJ1-5; no clear D gene. Germline-derived CDR1 and CDR2 are LGHNA and YSLEER. The CDR3 sequence is 14 residues long. V gave up 0 bases and J gave up 9 bases, with 12 bases separating them. This CDR3 is CASSQERGKGPQHF. The CDR3 bases are TGCGCCAGCAGCCAAGAGAGAGGGAAAGGGCCCCAGCATTTT.

This chain connects TRBV4-2 to TRBJ2-3; TRBD2 matches 9 bases. J gave up 5 bases and V 5 bases, and 11 bases lay outside the gene matches. The CDR3 is made up of 16 amino acids. CDR1 and CDR2 (germline): LGHNA, YNFKEQ. The CDR3 bases are TGTGCCAGCAGCAAGGGGGTAGCGGGGGATAAAGATACGCAGTATTTT. It codes for CASSKGVAGDKDTQYF.

This clone was seen just once. This sequence joins TRBV4-1 and TRBJ2-1; 7 nucleotides agree with TRBD1. CDR1 is MGHRA and CDR2 is YSYEKL in the germline V gene. V shed 1 base, J shed 4 bases, and the junction held 4 bases outside the gene matches. The CDR3 length is 15 residues. The CDR3 is CASSQGQGSYNEQFF. The DNA of the CDR3 is TGCGCCAGCAGCCAAGGACAGGGATCTTACAATGAGCAGTTCTTC.

This chain joins TRBV30 and TRBJ1-2, with TRBD1 identical over 8 bases. V dropped 5 bases and J dropped 2; count of bases not matched to a gene: 4. CDR1 is GTSNPN, CDR2 SVGIG, per germline (reference sequence). There are 13 residues in the CDR3. The CDR3 loop is CAWGGQGNYGYTF. The CDR3 DNA is TGTGCCTGGGGTGGACAGGGCAACTATGGCTACACCTTC.

This chain joins TRBV5-8 and TRBJ2-5; TRBD2 is a possible D gene (7 bases). The V gene's germline CDR1 is SGHTS and CDR2 YDEGEE. Trimming took 2 bases from V and 4 from J, leaving 15 bases between them. This CDR3 comprises 15 residues. CDR3: CASSFERGAGETQYF. DNA of the CDR3: TGTGCCAGCAGCTTCGAACGGGGGGCGGGAGAGACCCAGTACTTC.

In this sample, this clone turned up once. CDR3 sequence: CASSQRGVSEKLFF. DNA for the CDR3: TGTGCCAGCAGCCAAAGGGGGGTCAGTGAAAAACTGTTTTTT. The V gene is TRBV5-6, the J gene TRBJ1-4, with a tentative D call TRBD1 (6 bases). Germline assignment: CDR1 SGHDT and CDR2 YYEEEE. The CDR3 contains 14 residues. Trimming pared 4 bases from V and 7 bases from J, leaving 14 bases between.

The chain couples TRBV6-1 to TRBJ1-2; D might be TRBD1 (5 bases). Germline CDR1 reads MNHNS; CDR2 reads SASEGT. This CDR3 comprises 12 residues. The V end lost 4 bases, the J end lost 11 bases, and 14 bases lay between the germline ends. For the CDR3, the DNA is TGTGCCAGCAGTGTTTCCGGGGCGGGGTACACCTTC. It encodes CASSVSGAGYTF.

V and J are TRBV7-2 and TRBJ2-7, with 7 bases lining up with TRBD2. The CDR3 has 15 residues. Germline assignment: CDR1 SGHTA and CDR2 FQGNSA. With V trimmed by 1 base and J by 2 bases, 5 bases remained unmatched. For the CDR3, the DNA is TGTGCCAGCAGCTTAGGCCTAGCGGTGGCCTACGAGCAGTACTTC. It codes for CASSLGLAVAYEQYF.